The 16 T cell receptor beta chains below all came from one sample that was sequenced in a study of T cells in Graves' hyperthyroidism and ophthalmopathy. It was RNA transcripts that yielded the amplified TCR beta CDR3 regions. The primer set for the first-round RT-PCR of the TCR CDR3 was HTBI. TCRdb redid the calling of the multiplex PCR reads with MiXCR, one entry per CDR3 protein. The sample includes 500,000 to 600,000 distinct CDR3 sequences, about 20% of them seen just once. The sequenced sample was blood. These receptor sequences come from a man aged 35 to 55 with Graves' ophthalmopathy.

This clonotype was seen many times. The chain joins TRBV27 to TRBJ2-7; 11 bases agree with TRBD2. This CDR3 has 16 amino acids. V lost 5 bases and J lost 4; bases outside the gene matches: 10. The germline CDR1 and CDR2 sequences are MNHEY and SMNVEV (reference sequence). The CDR3 spells CASSPQLAGVSYEQYF. DNA for the CDR3: TGTGCCAGCAGTCCACAACTAGCGGGAGTATCGTACGAGCAGTACTTC.

V and J are TRBV5-1 and TRBJ2-2; D is undetermined. V lost 3 bases, J lost 7 bases, and 10 bases lay in between. From germline, CDR1 is SGHRS and CDR2 YFSETQ. The CDR3 runs to 13 residues. In DNA form, the CDR3 reads TGCGCCAGCAGCTCGGCCCTCCTCGGGGAGCTGTTTTTT. Protein sequence: CASSSALLGELFF.

This chain joins TRBV6-4 and TRBJ2-2; 7 nucleotides match TRBD1. Trimming took 5 bases from V and 2 from J; bases not matched to a gene: 5. This CDR3 region has 15 residues. Germline V CDR1 and CDR2: MRHNA, SNTAGT. The CDR3 protein is CASSPQGDNTGELFF. In nucleotides, the CDR3 is TGTGCCAGCAGTCCCCAGGGGGATAACACCGGGGAGCTGTTTTTT.

This clonotype was recorded at least ten times. This rearrangement joins TRBV4-1 to TRBJ2-1; D is ambiguous. V lost 0 bases and J lost 5, with 5 bases in between. Germline-derived CDR1 and CDR2 are MGHRA and YSYEKL. CDR3 length equals 13 residues. The chain's CDR3 is CASSQDLDNEQFF. The CDR3 DNA is TGCGCCAGCAGCCAAGACCTAGACAATGAGCAGTTCTTC.

On this clonotype: Just one base apart from a much larger clone, this may be a read error. The rearrangement joins TRBV7-2 to TRBJ2-5; D may match TRBD1 or TRBD2 (6 bases each). Trimming took 5 bases from V and 6 from J, leaving 19 bases between them. From germline, CDR1 is SGHTA and CDR2 FQGNSA. The length of the CDR3 is 15 residues. The CDR3 DNA is TGTGCCAGCAGCGACCGGAAGGGGGGCAGGAAGACCCAGTACTTC. Protein sequence: CASSDRKGGRKTQYF.

The chain joins TRBV24-1 to TRBJ2-3; unclear D gene. Trimming took off 5 bases at V and 7 bases at J, with 9 bases between the two ends. Germline V CDR1 and CDR2: KGHDR, SFDVKD. The CDR3 is 12 amino acids. CDR3 amino acids: CATSGLGNTQYF. In DNA, the CDR3 is TGTGCCACCAGTGGATTAGGGAATACGCAGTATTTT.

The chain links TRBV20-1 to TRBJ2-3, with D possibly TRBD1 on 6 matching bases. The V and J ends lost 0 bases and 13 bases respectively, with 11 bases between them. CDR1 and CDR2 (germline): DFQATT, SNEGSKA (reference sequence). The CDR3 covers 11 residues. The CDR3 region is CSARDNPGEYF. For the CDR3, the DNA is TGCAGTGCTAGAGATAACCCAGGGGAGTATTTT.

The CDR3 spells CAWSATRGAGELFF. The DNA of the CDR3 is TGTGCCTGGAGTGCGACCAGGGGGGCCGGGGAGCTGTTTTTT. The gene calls are TRBV30 and TRBJ2-2; tentatively, D is TRBD1 (7 bases). Trimming removed 1 base at V and 6 bases at J, with 12 bases between. Germline-derived CDR1 and CDR2 are GTSNPN and SVGIG (reference sequence). This CDR3 has 14 amino acids.

The J gene is TRBJ2-7, the V gene TRBV6-2 or TRBV6-3; D is undetermined. Per the germline V gene, CDR1 is MNHEY and CDR2 is SVGEGT. Trimming left V 0 bases short and J 2 bases short, with 11 bases between. The CDR3 is 15 amino acids. The CDR3 reads CASSYSLGYAYEQYF. CDR3 sequence (DNA): TGTGCCAGCAGTTACTCGTTAGGGTATGCCTACGAGCAGTACTTC.

The rearrangement links TRBV18 to TRBJ2-1; D gene unclear. There are 12 residues in the CDR3. V lost 8 bases, J lost 10 bases, and 15 bases lay in between. Germline CDR1 KGHSH, CDR2 LQKENI. The CDR3 region has the DNA TGTGCCAGCAGCTTGGGCAACTTAGAGCAGTTCTTC. As protein: CASSLGNLEQFF.

This clonotype was observed a handful of times. The chain joins TRBV27 to TRBJ2-7; 12 bases match TRBD2. Losses at the gene ends were 2 bases for V and 3 bases for J; bases not matched to a gene: 8. Germline CDR1 and CDR2: MNHEY and SMNVEV (reference sequence). This CDR3 spans 17 amino acids. The CDR3 DNA follows: TGTGCCAGCAGTTTACGGACTAGCGGGACCGCGAACTACGAGCAGTACTTC. Translation: CASSLRTSGTANYEQYF.

The chain recombines TRBV6-1 with TRBJ2-1, with D possibly matching TRBD2 (6 bases). The V end lost 6 bases, the J end lost 7 bases, and 10 bases lay between the germline ends. CDR1 is MNHNS, CDR2 SASEGT, per germline. The CDR3 spans 12 residues. The CDR3: CASRVEGNEQFF. CDR3 bases: TGTGCCAGCAGGGTGGAGGGGAATGAGCAGTTCTTC.

The chain employs TRBV20-1 and TRBJ2-2; TRBD2 agrees at 7 bases. The ends lost 1 base at V and 6 bases at J; junction bases unmatched: 11. The CDR3 consists of 16 residues. Germline V gives CDR1 DFQATT, CDR2 SNEGSKA (reference sequence). The CDR3 DNA is TGCAGTGCTAGAGGATTACGCGGGAGTGGAGCCGGGGAGCTGTTTTTT. It translates to CSARGLRGSGAGELFF.

There are many counts of this clonotype. The rearrangement links TRBV11-2 to TRBJ2-5; 12 bases line up with TRBD2. The germline gives CDR1 SGHAT, CDR2 FQNNGV. The CDR3 sequence is 17 residues long. The ends lost 5 bases at V and 2 bases at J; junction bases unmatched: 9. CDR3 sequence: CASSTWTSGAIQETQYF. The CDR3 nucleotides read TGTGCCAGCAGCACCTGGACTAGCGGGGCTATACAAGAGACCCAGTACTTC.

This clonotype came up many times. The gene calls are TRBV7-2 and TRBJ1-1; D is undetermined. Germline V gene data show CDR1 as SGHTA and CDR2 as FQGNSA. V lost 2 bases and J 3 bases, leaving 4 bases between the germline ends. The CDR3 is made up of 12 amino acids. The CDR3 coding sequence is TGTGCCAGCAGCTTAATGTACACTGAAGCTTTCTTT. This translates into CASSLMYTEAFF.

This clonotype was counted a few times. The rearrangement uses TRBV2 and TRBJ1-2; TRBD1 matches at 7 bases. The CDR3 totals 15 residues. Looked up from germline, CDR1 is SNHLY and CDR2 is FYNNEI. V gave up 7 bases and J gave up 4 bases; unmatched junction bases: 12. The CDR3 loop reads CASIPGTATFYGYTF. CDR3 in DNA: TGTGCCAGCATCCCCGGGACAGCAACTTTCTATGGCTACACCTTC.